One and the same sample provided the 8 T cell receptor beta chains below, sequenced in a study of blood T cell repertoires in COVID-19. Only in-frame clones appear in the TCRdb table, and some are missing; sequencing was by immunoSEQ multiplex PCR. The table shows under 150,000 clones, with 84% occurring only once. Sample: PBMCs or T cells enriched from blood (not recorded which). These receptors were collected from a man aged 35-49 years with acute COVID-19.

The rearrangement uses TRBV28 and TRBJ1-5; D is undetermined. Trimming pared 5 bases from V and 3 bases from J, leaving 5 bases between. Germline V lookup: CDR1 MDHEN, CDR2 SYDVKM. The CDR3 loop spans 12 amino acids. The CDR3 loop is CASSANNQPQHF. DNA of the CDR3: TGTGCCAGCAGTGCGAACAATCAGCCCCAGCATTTT.

This clone was observed a few times. The chain uses TRBV4-1 and TRBJ1-1, with TRBD1 as a possible D gene (5 bases). The CDR3 length is 15 residues. Between the trimmed V and J ends, which lost 4 bases and 2 bases, there was a span of 14 bases. CDR1 and CDR2 from the germline V gene are MGHRA and YSYEKL. The CDR3, as DNA: TGCGCCAGCAGCCCCGTGTCGGGGGTAAACACTGAAGCTTTCTTT. This translates into CASSPVSGVNTEAFF.

The chain is built from TRBV19 and TRBJ1-5, with TRBD1 matching 7 bases. This CDR3 spans 15 amino acids. The V and J ends lost 7 bases and 0 bases, in that order; junction bases with no gene match: 6. Germline V gene lookup returns CDR1 LNHDA and CDR2 SQIVND (reference sequence). Here the CDR3 DNA reads TGTGCCAGTACCCCTGGGGACAGTAGCAATCAGCCCCAGCATTTT. Translation gives CASTPGDSSNQPQHF.

This clone has only one observation. The chain has TRBV12-3 or TRBV12-4 and TRBJ2-2; a possible D gene is TRBD1 (5 bases). CDR3 size: 13 residues. The V end was cut by 5 bases, the J end by 7 bases, with 11 bases between. CDR3 residues: CASSPSRGGELFF. For the CDR3, the DNA is TGTGCCAGCAGTCCCTCTAGGGGCGGGGAGCTGTTTTTT.

This chain uses TRBV19 with TRBJ1-1, with TRBD1 matching 7 bases. Germline CDR1 and CDR2: LNHDA and SQIVND (reference sequence). Trimming took 6 bases from V and 0 from J; bases not matched to a gene: 10. The CDR3 sequence is 16 residues long. The CDR3 reads CASRVGTDFLNTEAFF. The CDR3 nucleotides read TGTGCCAGTAGAGTCGGGACAGATTTTCTGAACACTGAAGCTTTCTTT.

The V and J genes are TRBV11-2 and TRBJ2-1; the D gene is possibly TRBD2 (6 bases). The germline CDR1 and CDR2 sequences are SGHAT and FQNNGV. The CDR3 extends over 15 amino acids. Trimming removed 5 bases at V and 7 bases at J, with 18 bases between. The CDR3 DNA is TGTGCCAGCAGCAGTTCGGTGACTAGAGGTAATGAGCAGTTCTTC. This sequence encodes CASSSSVTRGNEQFF.

This clone was seen a single time. The rearrangement links TRBV5-1 to TRBJ2-1; 12 positions agree with TRBD2. This CDR3 comprises 15 residues. Germline CDR1 is SGHRS and CDR2 is YFSETQ. Unmatched junction bases numbered 6, after V lost 3 bases and J lost 8 bases. This chain's CDR3 is CASSSLAGGSHEQFF. CDR3 in DNA: TGCGCCAGCAGCTCACTAGCGGGAGGATCCCATGAGCAGTTCTTC.

The chain's CDR3 is CASSTLSGGGGNTIYF. As DNA, the CDR3 is TGTGCCAGCAGTACTCTGAGTGGGGGGGGCGGAAACACCATATATTTT. The V call is TRBV28, the J call TRBJ1-3; a weak D match, TRBD1 (6 bases). Deletions cut 5 bases from V and 4 bases from J, with 18 bases between. Germline V lookup: CDR1 MDHEN, CDR2 SYDVKM. The CDR3 extends over 16 amino acids.